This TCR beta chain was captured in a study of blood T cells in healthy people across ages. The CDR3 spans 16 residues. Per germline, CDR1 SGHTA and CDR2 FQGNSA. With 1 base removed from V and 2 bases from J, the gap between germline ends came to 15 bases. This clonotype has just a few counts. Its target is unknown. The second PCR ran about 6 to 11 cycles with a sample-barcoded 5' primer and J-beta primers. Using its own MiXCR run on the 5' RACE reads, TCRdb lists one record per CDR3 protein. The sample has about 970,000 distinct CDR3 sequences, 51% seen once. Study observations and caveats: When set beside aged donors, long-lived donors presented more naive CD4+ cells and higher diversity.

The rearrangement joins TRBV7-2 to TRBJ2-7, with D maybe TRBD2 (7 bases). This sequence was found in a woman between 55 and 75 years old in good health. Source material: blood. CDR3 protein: CASSLVASGDTYEQYF. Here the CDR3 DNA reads TGTGCCAGCAGCTTAGTGGCCAGCGGGGACACCTACGAGCAGTACTTC.